The clone carrying this TCR beta chain was seen a few times. What it binds is not known. The data were taken from a study of T cells in Graves' hyperthyroidism and ophthalmopathy. Study summary: Peripheral blood sampling occurred at initial diagnosis, before any treatment. Study conclusions and caveats: Model output signaled ophthalmopathy a median approximately 6 months ahead of onset.

V dropped 5 bases and J dropped 0; count of bases not matched to a gene: 8. From germline, CDR1 is SQVTM and CDR2 ANQGSEA. CDR3 length: 17 residues. Amplification of TCR beta CDR3 regions used RNA as the template. Initially, a first-round RT-PCR of the TCR CDR3 employed the HTBI primer set. TCRdb reanalysed the multiplex PCR reads using MiXCR and keeps one entry per CDR3 protein. The repertoire holds roughly 500,000 distinct CDR3 sequences, with approximately 15% as singletons. These patients, aged 18 to 65, had recently diagnosed hyperthyroidism lasting under 2 months. Sequenced sample: blood. The rearrangement links TRBV29-1 to TRBJ2-1; 12 bases line up with TRBD2. This TCR was sampled from a woman in her 30s with Graves' hyperthyroidism that later progressed to Graves' ophthalmopathy. This CDR3 reads CSVPGLAGLGSYNEQFF. The CDR3 DNA sequence: TGCAGCGTTCCGGGACTAGCGGGCTTAGGCTCCTACAATGAGCAGTTCTTC.